The clone carrying this T cell receptor (beta chain) appeared a single time. Its specificity is not known. All donors participated as healthy donors of bone marrow. This PCR relied on a set of 60 Vbeta primers and 13 Jbeta primers. Libraries were prepared by immunoSEQ multiplex PCR; TCRdb keeps only in-frame clonotypes and omits some of them. The profile shows about 190,000 clones, around 80% of them singletons. The CDR3 spans 12 residues. J gave up 6 bases and V 11 bases, and 3 bases lay outside the gene matches. CDR1 is SEHNR, CDR2 FQNEAQ, per germline (reference sequence). This entry belongs to a study of cytomegalovirus exposure and HLA in healthy donors. On the study more broadly: When fewer than 500 donors were genotyped, 81% of them were found to fall in the Caucasian-associated ancestry cluster.

Points from the study as a whole: Accounts indicate the classifier identified cytomegalovirus status with strong specificity and sensitivity.

The chain uses TRBV7-9 and TRBJ1-4; TRBD1 agrees at 10 bases. This receptor was identified in a man in his forties or fifties in good health and CMV-seropositive. The sequenced material came from PBMCs. CDR3 coding DNA: TGTGCCGTAGGGACAGGGGATGAAAAACTGTTTTTT. Translating it yields CAVGTGDEKLFF.